This T cell receptor (beta chain) was captured by sequencing in a study of blood T cell repertoires in COVID-19. Overall study context: Sites across the United States, Italy and Spain contributed samples from acute and convalescent COVID-19. From T cells, B-cell-depleted T cells, or PBMCs came the material, which was cDNA or gDNA.

V lost 4 bases to trimming and J lost 3 bases; unmatched junction nucleotides: 5. CDR1 and CDR2 from the germline V gene are SGDLS and YYNGEE. The length of the CDR3 is 14 residues. In the authors' methods: From reference gene primer amplification, estimates of nucleated cell counts were derived. Method: immunoSEQ multiplex PCR; TCRdb's copy keeps in-frame clones and lacks some. Clone size and the V and J calls come from that table; the DNA yielded D and trimming. Of some 350,000 clones in the sample, about four fifths are singletons; the top ten hold just under 3%. The origin of this receptor is a man aged 30 to 39 with active or convalescent COVID-19. Material: peripheral blood. This sequence joins TRBV9 and TRBJ1-1; 8 bases map to TRBD1. The chain's CDR3 is CASSPTGADTEAFF. CDR3 coding DNA: TGTGCCAGCAGCCCGACAGGGGCGGACACTGAAGCTTTCTTT.